In this sample, the clone carrying this T cell receptor beta chain turned up a few times. CDR3 length: 14 amino acids. The trim removed 7 bases at V and 2 bases at J, leaving 2 bases unmatched. The V gene's germline CDR1 is KGHDR and CDR2 SFDVKD. This record belongs to a study of blood T cell repertoires in COVID-19. The repertoire was sequenced with immunoSEQ multiplex PCR; TCRdb's copy has only in-frame clones and lacks some. The sample has approximately 100,000 clones, roughly two thirds seen once. Sequencing input: peripheral blood. This TCR was recovered from a human donor with acute or convalescent COVID-19. The donor label of this sample is uncertain. This chain uses TRBV24-1 with TRBJ1-1; 11 bases match TRBD1. CDR3 DNA: TGTGCCACCAGACGGACAGGGGGCAACACTGAAGCTTTCTTT. It encodes CATRRTGGNTEAFF.